Described below is a single TCR beta chain sequence and its context. The antigen it recognizes is unknown. No base quality values were provided; no much bigger clone lies one nucleotide off. At the junction V is shortened by 2 bases and J by 1 base, with 7 bases in between. The CDR3 spans 14 residues, from the cysteine through the phenylalanine. The sequence is cut down to CDR3 DNA, 42 bases in frame from base 1. Via the germline V gene, CDR1 is MDHEN and CDR2 SYDVKM. The data belong to a study of PD-1 blockade in classical Hodgkin lymphoma (TCRdb year 2020). Looking at the study overall: Nivolumab dosing was 3 mg/kg intravenously every 2 weeks, continuing until either disease progression or unacceptable toxicity. A peripheral blood immune signature of response to PD-1 blockade in classical Hodgkin lymphoma was defined using TCR beta sequencing and CyTOF.

Per the publication, the time point label means: cycle 1 day 1 (C1D1), immediately before nivolumab initiation. Every trial patient had relapsed following autologous stem cell transplantation, and prior brentuximab vedotin exposure was what differed among cohorts A, B and C. The trial cohort comprised more than 55 patients with relapsed/refractory classical Hodgkin lymphoma whose best overall responses were complete response, partial response or progressive disease. Trial patients were treated with single-agent nivolumab in the multi-cohort phase II CheckMate 205 trial. An independent review committee assessed best overall response using the 2007 International Working Group response criteria. Trial PBMCs were collected just before the start of nivolumab (C1D1) and during therapy at cycle 2 day 1 and cycle 4 day 1. Peripheral blood was collected in 8 mL Vacutainer Cell Preparation Tubes, from which PBMCs were isolated by centrifugation and then cryopreserved.

Genomic DNA was extracted with the Qiagen DNeasy kit from unsorted PBMCs and from negatively selected CD4+ and CD8+ fractions. Amplification of TCR beta CDR3 regions was done by immunoSEQ multiplex PCR with primers that anneal to V and J segments. Amplification bias was minimized using a synthetic immune receptor repertoire, and residual bias was removed computationally after sequencing. On the study's bioinformatics: Repertoire diversity was quantified as the Shannon entropy index using custom Python scripts. Unsorted, CD4+ and CD8+ repertoires were analyzed separately, except for combined analyses in which CD4+ and CD8+ sequences were merged in silico. Clonal expansion was defined as a frequency increase of at least 2-fold after treatment compared with C1D1, and clones undetected at baseline were assigned a pseudocount of 0.5. Singleton clones were defined as clones with 0 or 1 copy at C1D1, and non-singleton clones were defined as clones with 2 or more copies. Clones expanded in unsorted samples were labelled as CD4+, CD8+ or unknown by matching protein sequences in sorted samples from the same patient. Diversity changes from C1D1 to C4D1 were tested in paired samples using Wilcoxon tests. TCRdb re-hosts the immuneACCESS table, in-frame sequences only. Its copies lack some clones; in the studies checked, an unresolved V gene accounts for under half of them, and the cause for the rest is not known. That table furnishes V, J and clone size, whereas the DNA furnished D and trimming. This sample gives 60,000 or so clones in total; around 90% of them show up just once. The ten largest account for around 8.9% of the sample.

Points the paper makes about the study in general: Trial patients with a complete response had baseline diversity similar to that of newly diagnosed patients, while partial responders and progressors had significantly lower diversity. Baseline TCR diversity was reported to be lower in newly diagnosed patients than in healthy donors, and even lower in relapsed/refractory patients. The study was restricted to a single clinical trial cohort, and the causes of repertoire differences, possibly disease activity or prior therapy, were left undefined. Lower diversity was seen in patients whose nivolumab began less than 1 year after ASCT, and these patients were left out of later analyses so that immune reconstitution would not confound the results. CD4+ but not CD8+ TCR diversity rose significantly by C4D1 (p=0.0027 vs p=0.16), most apparent in complete responders (p=0.02).

The sequence was collected from a human donor with classical Hodgkin lymphoma. Here the chain combines TRBV28 and TRBJ2-3; the D gene cannot be named for sure. Source: peripheral blood mononuclear cells (PBMCs), taken at baseline. The encoded CDR3 is CASSLPHGTDTQYF. The bases read TGTGCCAGCAGTTTACCCCACGGCACAGATACGCAGTATTTT. Here the CDR3 is joined to the reference TRBV28 and TRBJ2-3 genes, and the full variable domain is: DVKVTQSSRYLVKRTGEKVFLECVQDMDHENMFWYRQDPGLGLRLIYFSYDVKMKEKGDIPEGYSVSREKKERFSLILESASTNQTSMYLCASSLPHGTDTQYFGPGTRLTVL.